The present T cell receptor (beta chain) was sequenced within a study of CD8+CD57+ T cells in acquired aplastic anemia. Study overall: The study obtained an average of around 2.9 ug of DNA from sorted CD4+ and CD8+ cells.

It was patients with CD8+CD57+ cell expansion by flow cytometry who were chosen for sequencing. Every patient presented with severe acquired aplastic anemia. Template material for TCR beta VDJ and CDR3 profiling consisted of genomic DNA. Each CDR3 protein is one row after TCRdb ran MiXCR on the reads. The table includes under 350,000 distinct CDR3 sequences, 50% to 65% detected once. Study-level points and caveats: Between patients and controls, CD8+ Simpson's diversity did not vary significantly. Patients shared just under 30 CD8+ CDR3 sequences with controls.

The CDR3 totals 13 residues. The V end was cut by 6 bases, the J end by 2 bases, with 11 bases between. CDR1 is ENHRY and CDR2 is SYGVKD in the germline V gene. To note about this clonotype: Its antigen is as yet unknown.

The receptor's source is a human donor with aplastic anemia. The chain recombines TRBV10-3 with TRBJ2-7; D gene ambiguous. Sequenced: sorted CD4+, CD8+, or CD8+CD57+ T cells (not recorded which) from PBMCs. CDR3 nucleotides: TGTGCCATCAGCGTCGACACCGCCTACGAGCAGTACTTC. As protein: CAISVDTAYEQYF.